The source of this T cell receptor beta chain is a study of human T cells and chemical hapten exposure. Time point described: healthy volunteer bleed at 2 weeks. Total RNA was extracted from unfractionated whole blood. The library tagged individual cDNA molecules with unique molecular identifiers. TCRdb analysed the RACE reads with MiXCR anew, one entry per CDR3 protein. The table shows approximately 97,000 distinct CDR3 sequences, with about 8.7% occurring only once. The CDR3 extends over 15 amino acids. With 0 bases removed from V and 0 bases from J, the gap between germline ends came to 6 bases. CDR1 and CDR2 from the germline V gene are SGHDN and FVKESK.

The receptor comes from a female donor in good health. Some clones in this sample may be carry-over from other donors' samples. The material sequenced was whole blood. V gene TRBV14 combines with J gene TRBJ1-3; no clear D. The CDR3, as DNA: TGTGCCAGCAGCCAAGACTTTTACTCTGGAAACACCATATATTTT. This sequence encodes CASSQDFYSGNTIYF.